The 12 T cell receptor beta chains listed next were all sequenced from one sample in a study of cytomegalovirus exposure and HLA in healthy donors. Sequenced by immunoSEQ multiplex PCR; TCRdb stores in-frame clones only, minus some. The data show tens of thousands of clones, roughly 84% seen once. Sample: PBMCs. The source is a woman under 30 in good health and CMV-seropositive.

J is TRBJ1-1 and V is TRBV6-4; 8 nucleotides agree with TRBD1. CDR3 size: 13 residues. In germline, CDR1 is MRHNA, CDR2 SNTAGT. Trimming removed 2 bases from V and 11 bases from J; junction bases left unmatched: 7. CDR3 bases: TGTGCCAGCAGTGACCCTTGGACAGGGAAGGCTTTCTTT. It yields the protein CASSDPWTGKAFF.

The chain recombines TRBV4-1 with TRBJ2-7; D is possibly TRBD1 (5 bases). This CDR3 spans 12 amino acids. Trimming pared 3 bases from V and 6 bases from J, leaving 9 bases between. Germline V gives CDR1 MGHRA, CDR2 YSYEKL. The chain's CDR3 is CASSHRTSEQYF. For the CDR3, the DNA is TGCGCCAGCAGCCACCGGACAAGCGAGCAGTACTTC.

DNA for the CDR3: TGTGCCAGCAGCAGGACAGCAGGGACTGAAGCTTTCTTT. It specifies CASSRTAGTEAFF. The chain recombines TRBV5-6 with TRBJ1-1; D possibly corresponds to TRBD1 (6 bases). Germline CDR1 SGHDT, CDR2 YYEEEE. Trimming left V 4 bases short and J 5 bases short, with 12 bases between. This CDR3 contains 13 residues.

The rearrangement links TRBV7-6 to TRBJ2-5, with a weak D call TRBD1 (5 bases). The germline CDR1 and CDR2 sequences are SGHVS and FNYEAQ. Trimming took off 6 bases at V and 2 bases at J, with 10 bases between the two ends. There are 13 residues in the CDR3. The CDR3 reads CASSYRNQETQYF. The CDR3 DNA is TGTGCCAGCAGTTACAGGAATCAAGAGACCCAGTACTTC.

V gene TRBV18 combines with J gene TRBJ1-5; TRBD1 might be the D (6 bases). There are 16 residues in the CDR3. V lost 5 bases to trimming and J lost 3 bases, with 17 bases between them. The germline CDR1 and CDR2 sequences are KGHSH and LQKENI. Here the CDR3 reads CASSAEGGLFNQPQHF. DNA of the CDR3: TGTGCCAGCTCAGCTGAGGGGGGACTATTCAATCAGCCCCAGCATTTT.

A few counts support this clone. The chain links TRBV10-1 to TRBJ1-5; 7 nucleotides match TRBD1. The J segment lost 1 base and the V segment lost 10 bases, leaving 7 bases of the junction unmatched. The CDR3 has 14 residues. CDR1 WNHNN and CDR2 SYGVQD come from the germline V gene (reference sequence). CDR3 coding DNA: TGCGCCAAAGGGACAGTAGAGAGCAATCAGCCCCAGCATTTT. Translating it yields CAKGTVESNQPQHF.

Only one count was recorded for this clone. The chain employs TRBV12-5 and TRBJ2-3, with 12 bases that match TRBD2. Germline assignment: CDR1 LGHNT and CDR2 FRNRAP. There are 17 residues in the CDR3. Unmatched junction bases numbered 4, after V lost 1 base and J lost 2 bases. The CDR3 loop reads CASGLGTSGDNTDTQYF. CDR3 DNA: TGTGCTAGTGGTTTGGGGACTAGCGGGGACAACACAGATACGCAGTATTTT.

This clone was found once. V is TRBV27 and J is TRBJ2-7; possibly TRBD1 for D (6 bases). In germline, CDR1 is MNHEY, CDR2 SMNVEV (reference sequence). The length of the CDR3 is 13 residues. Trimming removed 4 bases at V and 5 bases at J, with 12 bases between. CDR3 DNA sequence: TGTGCCAGCAGTTACGCCAGGGGTCACGAGCAGTACTTC. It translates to CASSYARGHEQYF.

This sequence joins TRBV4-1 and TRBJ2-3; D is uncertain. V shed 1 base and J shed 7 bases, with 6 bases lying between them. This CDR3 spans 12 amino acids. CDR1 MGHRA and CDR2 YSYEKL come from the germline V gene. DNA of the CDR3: TGCGCCAGCAGCCAAGGGAGTTATACGCAGTATTTT. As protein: CASSQGSYTQYF.

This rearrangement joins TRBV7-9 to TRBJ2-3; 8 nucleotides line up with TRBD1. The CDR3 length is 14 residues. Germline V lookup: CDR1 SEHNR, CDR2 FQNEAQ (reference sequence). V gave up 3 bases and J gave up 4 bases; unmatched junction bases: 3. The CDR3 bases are TGTGCCAGCAGCTTGGGACAGGTAGCAGATACGCAGTATTTT. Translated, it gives CASSLGQVADTQYF.

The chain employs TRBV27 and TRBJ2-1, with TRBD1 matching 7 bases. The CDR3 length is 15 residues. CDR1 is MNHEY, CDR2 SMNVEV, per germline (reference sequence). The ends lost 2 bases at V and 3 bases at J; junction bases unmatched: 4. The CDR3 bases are TGTGCCAGCAGTTTAGGGGACAGCAACTACAATGAGCAGTTCTTC. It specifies CASSLGDSNYNEQFF.

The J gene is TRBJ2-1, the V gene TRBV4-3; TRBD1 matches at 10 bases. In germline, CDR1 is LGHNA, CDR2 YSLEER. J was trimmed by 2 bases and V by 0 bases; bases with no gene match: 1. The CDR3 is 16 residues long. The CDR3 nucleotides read TGCGCCAGCAGCCAAGAGGGACAGGGGACCTACAATGAGCAGTTCTTC. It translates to CASSQEGQGTYNEQFF.